A selection of T cell receptor beta chains follows, all from one sample in a study of shared clonotypes between healthy human individuals. Sequencing used immunoSEQ multiplex PCR; TCRdb keeps in-frame clones, though not all of them. The repertoire has approximately 710,000 clones, 90% of them found once; the top ten carry about 34%. Sequencing input: memory CD8+ T cells from PBMCs. The receptor set was obtained from a man aged 18 to 35 in good health. Some clones in this sample may be carry-over from other donors' samples. The CDR3 runs from the conserved cysteine through the conserved F or W. Fields, in order: D gene, J gene, V gene, clone size, CDR3 DNA, CDR3 protein. D genes are given only for firm matches. Not every row has a clone size; where given, it reads once, few, many or a size class.

TRBD2,TRBJ2-1,TRBV27,.,TGTGCCAGCAGTCTCATGGGCCATGGGGGAGGGGAATACAATGAGCAGTTCTTC,CASSLMGHGGGEYNEQFF
.,TRBJ2-5,TRBV13,.,TGTGCCAGCAGCACCTCAGGGTCCCAAGAGACCCAGTACTTC,CASSTSGSQETQYF
.,TRBJ1-5,TRBV6-8,few,TGTGCCCGCGTGGGACCTTTCAGCCAGCCCCAGCATTTT,CARVGPFSQPQHF
.,TRBJ1-2,TRBV7-8,.,TGTGCCAGCAGCTTAGGGGGCGTCTCGGGCTACACCTTC,CASSLGGVSGYTF
.,TRBJ1-3,TRBV29-1,.,TGCAGCGTTGAAGATCGTCGGACAGACTCCTCTGGAAACACCATATATTTT,CSVEDRRTDSSGNTIYF
.,TRBJ2-1,TRBV15,many,TGTGCCACCAGGGGTCCCGGGGTTAACTACAATGAGCAGTTCTTC,CATRGPGVNYNEQFF
.,TRBJ2-7,TRBV5-1,.,TGCGCCAGCAGCGGGGGACGGAACTACGAGCAGTACTTC,CASSGGRNYEQYF
.,TRBJ2-7,TRBV11-3,.,TGTGCCAGCAGCTTGGGACTCGGCTACGAGCAGTACTTC,CASSLGLGYEQYF
TRBD1,TRBJ2-5,TRBV5-1,.,TGCGCCAGCAGCCCACAGGGACAGCCTCAAGAGACCCAGTACTTC,CASSPQGQPQETQYF
.,TRBJ2-3,TRBV28,.,TGTGCCACCATCACGAAGCGAGATACGCAGTATTTT,CATITKRDTQYF
TRBD1,TRBJ2-7,TRBV7-9,.,TGTGCCAGCAGCTCCGAGGACAGGGCGGGAGAGCAGTACTTC,CASSSEDRAGEQYF
.,TRBJ2-1,TRBV6-5,.,TGTGCCAGCAGTTACCAGGGACCATTCAATGAGCAGTTCTTC,CASSYQGPFNEQFF
.,TRBJ2-1,TRBV18,.,TGTGCCAGCTCCCGGGATAGAGCTAAAGAGCAGTTCTTC,CASSRDRAKEQFF
.,TRBJ1-2,TRBV5-1,few,TGCGCCAGCAGCTTGGAAGGGATTGCGGACTATGGCTACACCTTC,CASSLEGIADYGYTF
.,TRBJ2-3,TRBV5-4,.,TGTGCCAGCAGCTTAAGCGACAAGTACACAGATACGCAGTATTTT,CASSLSDKYTDTQYF
.,TRBJ2-3,TRBV5-4,.,TGTGCCAGCAGCTCCCTAGGCGTAGGCACAGATACGCAGTATTTT,CASSSLGVGTDTQYF
.,TRBJ1-2,TRBV2,.,TGTGCCAGCAGTGAGGAAATAGGATGGGGTGGCTACACCTTC,CASSEEIGWGGYTF
.,TRBJ2-3,TRBV6-5,once,TGTGCCAGCAGCGGCAATTACATCCAAGATACGCAGTATTTT,CASSGNYIQDTQYF
TRBD2,TRBJ2-3,TRBV19,.,TGTGCCAGTAGTGGCCCTTGGACTAGCGGAGTCCTGACCACAGATACGCAGTATTTT,CASSGPWTSGVLTTDTQYF
.,TRBJ2-6,TRBV28,.,TGTGCCAGCAGTCCTTCTGGGGCCAACGTCCTGACTTTC,CASSPSGANVLTF
.,TRBJ2-1,TRBV2,.,TGTGCCAGCAACGGGGGACCCTGGAGCGATGAGCAGTTCTTC,CASNGGPWSDEQFF
TRBD1,TRBJ2-1,TRBV7-9,once,TGTGCCAGCAGCTATCTGACAGGGGGCAATGAGCAGTTCTTC,CASSYLTGGNEQFF
.,TRBJ2-1,TRBV6-4,once,TGTGCCAGCACCGGTCGGACGCAGGCCTACAATGAGCAGTTCTTC,CASTGRTQAYNEQFF
TRBD2,TRBJ2-1,TRBV27,once,TGTGCCAGCAGTTTTCTCGCTAGCGGACACAATGAGCAGTTCTTC,CASSFLASGHNEQFF
TRBD2,TRBJ2-1,TRBV7-6,.,TGTGCCAGCAGCCAGGGCCTAGCGGGGTACAATGAGCAGTTCTTC,CASSQGLAGYNEQFF
TRBD2,TRBJ2-2,TRBV2,.,TGTGCCAGCAGAACCGGGACTAGCGCCACCGGGGAGCTGTTTTTT,CASRTGTSATGELFF
.,TRBJ2-1,TRBV27,.,TGTGCCAGCAGTTTATCGTCCGGTAGCAATGAGCAGTTCTTC,CASSLSSGSNEQFF
.,TRBJ1-2,TRBV19,once,TGTGCCAGTAGCACAGACTTACACAACTATGGCTACACCTTC,CASSTDLHNYGYTF
.,TRBJ2-5,TRBV7-9,.,TGTGCCAGCAGCTTAGGGGCGTTTGGAGGGGCATCGCAAGAGACCCAGTACTTC,CASSLGAFGGASQETQYF
TRBD1,TRBJ2-5,TRBV5-1,.,TGCGCCAGCAGCTTGGACAGGGGGCTTTGGGAGACCCAGTACTTC,CASSLDRGLWETQYF
TRBD2,TRBJ2-2,TRBV7-7,.,TGTGCCAGCAGCTTAACTAGCGCACCGAACACCGGGGAGCTGTTTTTT,CASSLTSAPNTGELFF
.,TRBJ2-3,TRBV10-3,.,TGTGCCATCAGTGAGCCAGGTTTGGGGGATACGCAGTATTTT,CAISEPGLGDTQYF
.,TRBJ2-2,TRBV27,.,TGTGCCAGCAGTTTATTCAAAAACACCGGGGAGCTGTTTTTT,CASSLFKNTGELFF
.,TRBJ1-2,TRBV27,.,TGTGCCAGCAGCCAACCCAATGCTTTCCCCTATGGCTACACCTTC,CASSQPNAFPYGYTF
.,TRBJ2-1,TRBV30,.,TGTGCCTGGAGTGTAGAAGGGAGTTACAATGAGCAGTTCTTC,CAWSVEGSYNEQFF
TRBD1,TRBJ1-2,TRBV14,.,TGTGCCAGCAGCCAAGATAGGAGGGGGCTATTCTATGGCTACACCTTC,CASSQDRRGLFYGYTF
TRBD1,TRBJ2-5,TRBV5-1,.,TGCGCCAGCTCTCCCGGGACAGTTCAAGAGACCCAGTACTTC,CASSPGTVQETQYF
TRBD2,TRBJ2-1,TRBV29-1,.,TGCAGCGTTCGGGGTAACGGGAGGGCGACATACAATGAGCAGTTCTTC,CSVRGNGRATYNEQFF
.,TRBJ2-5,TRBV5-1,.,TGCGCCAGCAGCTTCCCAGGGATCCAAGAGACCCAGTACTTC,CASSFPGIQETQYF
TRBD1,TRBJ2-1,TRBV19,.,TGTGCCAGTAGTTTGACAGGGAACGGCTACAATGAGCAGTTCTTC,CASSLTGNGYNEQFF
TRBD1,TRBJ1-1,TRBV5-1,.,TGCGCCAGCAGCTGGACAGGCCCGAACACTGAAGCTTTCTTT,CASSWTGPNTEAFF
.,TRBJ2-7,TRBV19,.,TGTGCCAGTAGTTGGGGCAGGGTTGGCGAGCAGTACTTC,CASSWGRVGEQYF
.,TRBJ2-2,TRBV28,.,TGTGCCAGCAGCCAAAACAAGAACACCGGGGAGCTGTTTTTT,CASSQNKNTGELFF
.,TRBJ2-2,TRBV11-2,.,TGTGCCAGCAGCTTAGTCGGGGTAACCGGGGAGCTGTTTTTT,CASSLVGVTGELFF
.,TRBJ2-7,TRBV4-1,.,TGCGCCAGCAGCCAAGATAGACTAGGCGAGCAGTACTTC,CASSQDRLGEQYF
TRBD1,TRBJ2-7,TRBV9,few,TGTGCCAGCAGCGGACAGGGTGGCGAGCAGTACTTC,CASSGQGGEQYF
TRBD2,TRBJ2-7,TRBV4-1,.,TGCGCCAGCAGCCAAGGAGCGGGAGGGCCCAACGAGCAGTACTTC,CASSQGAGGPNEQYF
.,TRBJ2-1,TRBV7-9,.,TGTGCCAGCAGCTTATCCCTCAATGAGCAGTTCTTC,CASSLSLNEQFF